Listed here are 24 T cell receptor beta chains from one sample, sequenced in a study of T cells in women clearing cervical HPV infection. The protocol was immunoSEQ multiplex PCR, while the TCRdb copy is restricted to in-frame clones and leaves out a portion. The table lists about 14,000 clones, with about 20% in the top ten. Sequencing was performed on blood buffy coat. The receptor source for this set is a woman aged 18-70 years with a cervical HPV16 infection that either progressed to CIN3+ or cleared (not recorded which).

On this clone itself: Read sequence stops 3 residues before the CDR3 end, and the germline J gene provides the missing end. The chain employs TRBV2 and TRBJ1-2; D may be TRBD1 (5 bases). CDR1 is SNHLY, CDR2 FYNNEI, per germline. The CDR3 contains 15 residues. The CDR3 here is CASSGSYRSDNDYTF. The DNA read from the CDR3 is TGTGCCAGCAGTGGGTCATACAGGAGCGACAATGAC.

A remark on this clone: The sequenced fragment ends 3 residues before the CDR3 boundary, so the rest is inferred from the germline J gene. V and J are TRBV18 and TRBJ1-6; D remains ambiguous. Germline V gene sequence: CDR1 KGHSH, CDR2 LQKENI. The V end was cut by 1 base, the J end by 3 bases, with 7 bases between. The CDR3 loop spans 15 amino acids. CDR3 DNA (partial): TGTGCCAGCTCACCACGACTCGGCTATAATTCACCC. Translating it yields CASSPRLGYNSP. The CDR3 as a whole reads CASSPRLGYNSPLHF.

Concerning this clone itself: The sequenced fragment ends 3 residues before the CDR3 boundary, so the rest is inferred from the germline J gene. This chain joins TRBV20-1 and TRBJ2-1; D may be TRBD1 (7 bases). V lost 5 bases, J lost 5 bases, and 16 bases lay in between. This CDR3 region has 14 residues. Germline CDR1 DFQATT, CDR2 SNEGSKA (reference sequence). The covered CDR3 bases are TGCAGTGCTCGGGGGACAGTTGGTCACAATGAG. This encodes CSARGTVGHNE. The entire CDR3 sequence reads CSARGTVGHNEQFF.

To note about this clone: Coverage ceases 3 residues before the CDR3 finishes, and the germline J gene fills in the end. V is TRBV20-1 and J is TRBJ2-2, with a possible D match to TRBD1 (5 bases). The CDR3 contains 14 residues. The V gene lost 3 bases and the J gene lost 1 base, with 9 bases spanning the gap. From germline, CDR1 is DFQATT and CDR2 SNEGSKA (reference sequence). Partial CDR3 DNA: TGCAGTGCTAGGCCGACAGAGAACACCGGGGAG. Protein: CSARPTENTGE. The CDR3 reads in full as CSARPTENTGELFF.

CDR3 region: CASSVQGDTEAFF. The DNA read from the CDR3 is TGTGCCAGCAGTGTACAGGGAGACACTGAA. The V and J genes are TRBV2 and TRBJ1-1, with D tentatively TRBD1 (6 bases). The CDR3 end is not reached by the read, which stops 3 residues before it; the germline J gene fills it in. V was trimmed by 4 bases and J by 3 bases, leaving 9 bases between them. The CDR3 loop spans 13 amino acids. Germline loops: CDR1 SNHLY, CDR2 FYNNEI.

Remarks on this clone: The read halts 3 residues ahead of the CDR3 end, with the missing end drawn from the germline J gene. The chain carries TRBV2 and TRBJ2-5, with D perhaps matching TRBD1 (5 bases). CDR1 is SNHLY, CDR2 FYNNEI, per germline. The CDR3 sequence is 15 residues long. This CDR3 reads CASSAAGHGSDTQYF. CDR3 bases read: TGTGCCAGCAGTGCCGCAGGGCACGGTTCAGATACC.

This clone is deemed medium-sized by its frequency. The CDR3 is cut off 3 residues early in the read; its end comes from the germline J gene. The chain couples TRBV18 to TRBJ1-4, with 7 bases fitting TRBD1. Trimming cost V 1 base and J 4 bases; bases outside gene matches: 3. Germline-derived CDR1 and CDR2 are KGHSH and LQKENI. This CDR3 comprises 15 residues. The CDR3 loop reads CASSPLGTVNEKLFF. The CDR3 DNA, read in part, is TGTGCCAGCTCACCACTCGGGACAGTTAATGAAAAA.

About this clone: The read ends 3 residues early relative to the CDR3; the germline J gene fills the gap. V usage is TRBV7-9 and J usage is TRBJ1-1; TRBD1 matches at 7 bases. With 5 bases clipped from V and 2 bases from J, the junction kept 5 bases outside the gene matches. The CDR3 loop spans 14 amino acids. Germline V gene sequence: CDR1 SEHNR, CDR2 FQNEAQ (reference sequence). The CDR3 bases that were read are TGTGCCAGCAGCGGGGGGACAGAAAACACTGAA. Translation gives CASSGGTENTE. The CDR3, in full, reads CASSGGTENTEAFF.

Notes on this clone: The read is 3 residues too short to cover the CDR3 end, so that end is filled in from the germline J gene. The gene calls are TRBV2 and TRBJ2-3; TRBD2 aligns across 7 bases. Germline V gene sequence: CDR1 SNHLY, CDR2 FYNNEI. There are 14 residues in the CDR3. CDR3 DNA (partial): TGTGCCAGCAGTAGCCTAGCGGAAGGGGAGACG. This translates into CASSSLAEGET. The entire CDR3 is CASSSLAEGETQYF. The full variable domain, completed using reference TRBV2 and TRBJ2-3, is EPEVTQTPSHQVTQMGQEVILRCVPISNHLYFYWYRQILGQKVEFLVSFYNNEISEKSEIFDDQFSVERPDGSNFTLKIRSTKLEDSAMYFCASSSLAEGETQYFGPGTRLTVL.

To note about this clone: The read finishes 3 residues shy of the CDR3 end, and the germline J gene is used to complete it. The genes are TRBV5-6 and TRBJ1-1; 8 bases match TRBD1. CDR3 length equals 15 residues. CDR1 and CDR2 (germline): SGHDT, YYEEEE. The ends lost 2 bases at V and 1 base at J; junction bases unmatched: 4. CDR3 DNA (partial): TGTGCCAGCAGCTTACAGGGGGTAGGGAACACTGAA. This encodes CASSLQGVGNTE. The CDR3 reads in full as CASSLQGVGNTEAFF.

A word on this clone: Read data end 3 residues before the CDR3 end; the end is taken from the germline J gene. The chain uses TRBV5-6 and TRBJ2-3; the D gene is possibly TRBD2 (6 bases). CDR1 SGHDT and CDR2 YYEEEE come from the germline V gene. The CDR3 sequence is 14 residues long. The CDR3 protein is CASSPITRRETQYF. The sequenced part of the CDR3 DNA is TGTGCCAGCAGCCCTATTACTAGGAGGGAGACG.

This clone shows up as medium-sized (0.01 to 0.1%) by frequency. The read finishes 3 residues shy of the CDR3 end, and the germline J gene is used to complete it. The V and J genes are TRBV6-4 and TRBJ2-1; possible D gene TRBD1, 6 bases. The CDR3 has 13 residues. Germline V gene lookup returns CDR1 MRHNA and CDR2 SNTAGT. V gave up 5 bases and J gave up 6 bases, with 11 bases separating them. Incomplete CDR3 DNA: TGTGCCAGCAGTTTACAGGGTAGCAATGAG. This codes for CASSLQGSNE. The whole CDR3 is CASSLQGSNEQFF.

Points on this clone: The CDR3 extends 3 residues past the end of the read, so its final part is completed from the germline J gene. This sequence joins TRBV20-1 and TRBJ1-1, with 8 nucleotides matching TRBD1. V dropped 5 bases and J dropped 3; count of bases not matched to a gene: 5. This CDR3 is 13 amino acids long. From germline, CDR1 is DFQATT and CDR2 SNEGSKA (reference sequence). Partial CDR3 DNA: TGCAGTGCTGAAGGACAGGGAGACACTGAA. As protein: CSAEGQGDTE. The CDR3 reads in full as CSAEGQGDTEAFF.

The CDR3 reads CSATGRDNAKNIQYF. The CDR3 DNA, read in part, is TGCAGTGCTACCGGACGGGACAATGCCAAAAACATT. This chain uses TRBV20-1 with TRBJ2-4; possibly TRBD1 for D (6 bases). From the germline J gene comes the end of the CDR3, since the read stops 3 residues before it. The CDR3 covers 15 residues. Trimming removed 4 bases at V and 1 base at J, with 14 bases between. CDR1 and CDR2 from the germline V gene are DFQATT and SNEGSKA (reference sequence).

As for this clone: Read coverage stops 3 residues before the CDR3 terminus; the germline J gene supplies the remainder. The chain is built from TRBV6-4 and TRBJ1-1, with D possibly TRBD1 on 6 matching bases. Trimming cost V 8 bases and J 1 base, with 11 bases left between them. The CDR3 sequence is 13 residues long. CDR1 MRHNA and CDR2 SNTAGT come from the germline V gene. The CDR3 protein is CASSRTANTEAFF. CDR3 DNA (partial): TGTGCCAGCTCTAGGACAGCGAACACTGAA.

In the case of this clone: The sequenced fragment ends 3 residues before the CDR3 boundary, so the rest is inferred from the germline J gene. The chain employs TRBV2 and TRBJ2-5; the match to TRBD1 covers 8 bases. CDR1 is SNHLY and CDR2 is FYNNEI in the germline V gene. The CDR3 loop spans 17 amino acids. The CDR3 bases that were read are TGTGCCAGCAGTGTAGAGACAGGGGAGGTGGCAGCCGGCACC. Translated, it gives CASSVETGEVAAGT. The full CDR3 sequence reads CASSVETGEVAAGTQYF. Combining the CDR3 with reference TRBV2 and TRBJ2-5 gives the whole variable domain EPEVTQTPSHQVTQMGQEVILRCVPISNHLYFYWYRQILGQKVEFLVSFYNNEISEKSEIFDDQFSVERPDGSNFTLKIRSTKLEDSAMYFCASSVETGEVAAGTQYFGPGTRLLVL.

For this clone: The sequenced fragment ends 3 residues before the CDR3 boundary, so the rest is inferred from the germline J gene. This chain uses TRBV20-1 with TRBJ1-6; D may be TRBD1 (5 bases). Trimming took off 3 bases at V and 10 bases at J, with 16 bases between the two ends. This CDR3 contains 14 residues. Looked up from germline, CDR1 is DFQATT and CDR2 is SNEGSKA (reference sequence). CDR3 amino acids: CSARTGGGGSPLHF. CDR3 DNA (partial): TGCAGTGCTAGGACGGGGGGTGGGGGATCACCC.

Comment on this clone: The CDR3 extends 3 residues past the end of the read, so its final part is completed from the germline J gene. The chain carries TRBV7-9 and TRBJ2-7, with D maybe TRBD2 (5 bases). The CDR3 totals 14 residues. Trimming removed 5 bases from V and 5 bases from J, with 16 bases in between. Germline CDR1 reads SEHNR; CDR2 reads FQNEAQ (reference sequence). The CDR3 bases that were read are TGTGCCAGCAGCGAGCGGACGGGCCGAGACGAG. This translates into CASSERTGRDE. The CDR3 as a whole reads CASSERTGRDEQYF.

On this clone: The read falls 3 residues short of the CDR3 end, and the missing part is taken from the germline J gene. This sequence joins TRBV9 and TRBJ2-3; 9 nucleotides agree with TRBD2. V lost 8 bases, J lost 0 bases, and 7 bases stayed unmatched. CDR3 size: 15 residues. Germline loops: CDR1 SGDLS, CDR2 YYNGEE. CDR3: CARRERGASTDTQYF. CDR3 DNA, as far as it was read: TGTGCCAGAAGAGAGCGGGGGGCGAGCACAGATACG.

As concerns this clone: The DNA ends 3 residues before the CDR3 does, and the rest of the CDR3 is filled in from the germline J gene. The V and J genes are TRBV7-6 and TRBJ2-2; 8 bases are shared with TRBD2. The CDR3 consists of 13 residues. Germline V lookup: CDR1 SGHVS, CDR2 FNYEAQ. CDR3 DNA, as far as it was read: TGTGCCAGCAGCTCCGTCGGGGGGGGGACG. It encodes CASSSVGGGT. The CDR3 reads in full as CASSSVGGGTLFF.

Note on this clone: The read gets to within 3 residues of the CDR3 end, and the germline J gene fills in the rest. The J gene is TRBJ2-3, the V gene TRBV20-1; a possible D gene is TRBD1 (6 bases). The ends were cut back, 3 bases at V and 1 base at J, with 11 bases in the middle. CDR1 is DFQATT, CDR2 SNEGSKA, per germline (reference sequence). The CDR3 is 14 amino acids. The sequenced part of the CDR3 DNA is TGCAGTGCTAGCACAGGGTGGGGCACAGATACG. Encoded protein: CSASTGWGTDT. The CDR3 in full is CSASTGWGTDTQYF.

Turning to this clone: The read halts 3 residues ahead of the CDR3 end, with the missing end drawn from the germline J gene. V gene TRBV5-1 combines with J gene TRBJ2-1; tentatively, D is TRBD2 (5 bases). This CDR3 comprises 13 residues. The ends were cut back, 9 bases at V and 7 bases at J, with 17 bases in the middle. Germline V gene sequence: CDR1 SGHRS, CDR2 YFSETQ. This CDR3 is CATTADTGNEQFF. CDR3 bases read: TGCGCCACGACGGCGGATACGGGGAATGAG. Together with reference TRBV5-1 and TRBJ2-1, the CDR3 gives the full variable domain: KAGVTQTPRYLIKTRGQQVTLSCSPISGHRSVSWYQQTPGQGLQFLFEYFSETQRNKGNFPGRFSGRQFSNSRSEMNVSTLELGDSALYLCATTADTGNEQFFGPGTRLTVL.

As concerns this clone: The observed sequence ends 3 residues before the CDR3 terminus, with the missing tail filled in from the germline J gene. The chain recombines TRBV5-1 with TRBJ1-1; no definite D call. This CDR3 comprises 11 residues. Germline V CDR1 and CDR2: SGHRS, YFSETQ. Partial CDR3 DNA: TGCGCCAGCAGCTTATCCGGGGAA. Protein product: CASSLSGE. The full CDR3 protein is CASSLSGEAFF.

Details on this clone: The missing CDR3 end, 3 residues past where the read stops, is filled in from the germline J gene. V is TRBV30 and J is TRBJ2-5; 7 bases align to TRBD2. CDR1 GTSNPN and CDR2 SVGIG come from the germline V gene (reference sequence). Trimming removed 8 bases from V and 5 bases from J; junction bases left unmatched: 8. CDR3 length: 12 amino acids. The CDR3 here is CAQRGVAETQYF. The part of the CDR3 DNA that was read is TGTGCCCAACGGGGGGTGGCGGAGACC. The whole variable domain, remainder taken from reference TRBV30 and TRBJ2-5, is SQTIHQWPATLVQPVGSPLSLECTVEGTSNPNLYWYRQAAGRGLQLLFYSVGIGQISSEVPQNLSASRPQDRQFILSSKKLLLSDSGFYLCAQRGVAETQYFGPGTRLLVL.